One and the same sample provided the 13 T cell receptor beta chains below, sequenced in a study of blood T cell repertoires in COVID-19. Sequenced by immunoSEQ multiplex PCR; TCRdb stores in-frame clones only, minus some. The table has around 620,000 clones, 80% to 90% seen once. The sample was peripheral blood. The receptors originated from a woman between 18 and 30 years old with acute or convalescent COVID-19.

The chain uses TRBV7-9 and TRBJ2-1, with D tentatively TRBD1 (5 bases). Trimming shortened V by 5 bases and J by 7 bases, and 12 bases separated the two germline ends. In germline, CDR1 is SEHNR, CDR2 FQNEAQ (reference sequence). There are 13 residues in the CDR3. CDR3 nucleotides: TGTGCCAGCAGCAGACGGACACTAAATGAGCAGTTCTTC. Translation: CASSRRTLNEQFF.

The chain couples TRBV12-3 or TRBV12-4 to TRBJ1-5; no clear D. The CDR3 extends over 13 amino acids. Trimming took 5 bases from V and 6 from J, leaving 11 bases between them. The CDR3 DNA reads as TGTGCCAGCAGTCGGGGTATTGGTCAGCCCCAGCATTTT. Translating it yields CASSRGIGQPQHF.

The chain joins TRBV4-2 to TRBJ1-1, with 9 bases fitting TRBD1. Per the germline V gene, CDR1 is LGHNA and CDR2 is YNFKEQ. J gave up 8 bases and V 4 bases, and 8 bases lay outside the gene matches. The length of the CDR3 is 14 residues. The chain's CDR3 is CASSPLGTGREAFF. As DNA, the CDR3 is TGTGCCAGCAGCCCCCTTGGGACAGGGAGAGAAGCTTTCTTT.

The rearrangement joins TRBV9 to TRBJ2-2; possible D gene TRBD2, 5 bases. Germline V gives CDR1 SGDLS, CDR2 YYNGEE. This CDR3 has 15 amino acids. V lost 4 bases and J lost 6, with 16 bases in between. CDR3 bases: TGTGCCAGCAGCTCCAGGCAGGAGGAAGCCGGGGAGCTGTTTTTT. It codes for CASSSRQEEAGELFF.

This clone was seen once. The sample has other DNA sequences that encode this CDR3 too. The chain recombines TRBV5-1 with TRBJ2-7; D is possibly TRBD2 (5 bases). The CDR3 extends over 12 amino acids. Germline V gene data show CDR1 as SGHRS and CDR2 as YFSETQ. V was pared by 4 bases and J by 4 bases, with 9 bases between. The CDR3 coding sequence is TGCGCCAGCAGCCCGGGCGGGTACGAGCAGTACTTC. It yields the protein CASSPGGYEQYF.

The J gene is TRBJ1-3, the V gene TRBV4-2; a weak D match, TRBD1 (5 bases). Deletions cut 0 bases from V and 3 bases from J, with 9 bases between. Germline V lookup: CDR1 LGHNA, CDR2 YNFKEQ. The CDR3 runs to 15 residues. CDR3 nucleotides: TGTGCCAGCAGCCAAGAAGTCGGGGGTGGAAACACCATATATTTT. Amino acid sequence: CASSQEVGGGNTIYF.

The chain combines TRBV7-2 with TRBJ1-3; 11 bases map to TRBD1. V shed 6 bases, J shed 2 bases, and the junction held 12 bases outside the gene matches. This CDR3 spans 18 amino acids. The germline gives CDR1 SGHTA, CDR2 FQGNSA. Written as DNA, the CDR3 is TGTGCCAGCAGTCAAGCCGGGACAGGGGGGAGGACTGGAAACACCATATATTTT. This encodes CASSQAGTGGRTGNTIYF.

Here the CDR3 DNA reads TGTGCCAGCAGTTACCCACAACCACCCTGGACAGGGATGAACACTGAAGCTTTCTTT. It specifies CASSYPQPPWTGMNTEAFF. The gene calls are TRBV6-2 or TRBV6-3 and TRBJ1-1; TRBD1 aligns across 8 bases. V lost 2 bases and J lost 0; bases outside the gene matches: 14. The CDR3 runs 19 residues. The germline V gene encodes CDR1 MNHEY and CDR2 SVGEGT.

The chain employs TRBV11-3 and TRBJ1-1; D might be TRBD1 (5 bases). Germline CDR1 and CDR2: SGHNT and YENEEA. The length of the CDR3 is 13 residues. Trimming cost V 2 bases and J 7 bases, with 11 bases left between them. CDR3 loop: CASSLSETVEAFF. The CDR3 DNA reads TGTGCCAGCAGCTTAAGTGAGACAGTTGAAGCTTTCTTT. Combining the CDR3 with reference TRBV11-3 and TRBJ1-1 gives the whole variable domain EAGVVQSPRYKIIEKKQPVAFWCNPISGHNTLYWYLQNLGQGPELLIRYENEEAVDDSQLPKDRFSAERLKGVDSTLKIQPAELGDSAVYLCASSLSETVEAFFGQGTRLTVV.

The chain couples TRBV4-3 to TRBJ1-1; TRBD1 agrees at 10 bases. The germline CDR1 and CDR2 sequences are LGHNA and YSLEER. The ends lost 4 bases at V and 2 bases at J; junction bases unmatched: 4. There are 15 residues in the CDR3. CDR3 protein: CASSLRDRGNTEAFF. The CDR3 DNA reads TGCGCCAGCAGCCTTCGGGACAGGGGTAACACTGAAGCTTTCTTT.

This rearrangement joins TRBV10-1 to TRBJ1-2, with D uncertain. This CDR3 spans 15 amino acids. From germline, CDR1 is WNHNN and CDR2 SYGVQD (reference sequence). V was shortened by 5 bases and J by 4 bases, with 17 bases between the two germline ends. CDR3 nucleotide sequence: TGCGCCAGCAGTCGGCGAGGGATGGTTGTCTATGGCTACACCTTC. Protein sequence: CASSRRGMVVYGYTF.

J is TRBJ2-3 and V is TRBV7-6; D might be TRBD2 (5 bases). With 2 bases removed from V and 0 bases from J, the gap between germline ends came to 12 bases. The CDR3 loop spans 16 amino acids. The germline gives CDR1 SGHVS, CDR2 FNYEAQ. The CDR3 nucleotides are TGTGCCAGCAGCTTACTCGGGGTTACTAGCACAGATACGCAGTATTTT. As protein: CASSLLGVTSTDTQYF.

The V and J genes are TRBV20-1 and TRBJ2-1; D not certain. This CDR3 region has 10 residues. V shed 7 bases and J shed 9 bases, with 10 bases lying between them. Per the germline V gene, CDR1 is DFQATT and CDR2 is SNEGSKA (reference sequence). The CDR3 region is CSVRFREQFF. DNA for the CDR3: TGCAGTGTCCGTTTCCGTGAGCAGTTCTTC.